This T cell receptor beta chain was found in a study of blood T cell repertoires in COVID-19. Study information: The origin of the acute and convalescent COVID-19 samples was the United States, Italy and Spain.

Authors' methods: Researchers report that nucleated cell counts were estimated from reference gene primer amplification. Clones were sequenced by immunoSEQ multiplex PCR, and TCRdb holds only the in-frame ones, with some missing. That table supplies the V and J calls and clone size; D and trimming were determined from the DNA. The repertoire holds roughly 250,000 clones, with around 85% as singletons. This CDR3 comprises 15 residues. From germline, CDR1 is SGHRS and CDR2 YFSETQ. V was cut by 0 bases and J by 0 bases, with 9 bases left in between. Across fewer than 25 US areas, participants ranged in age from about 18 to 89 years. Resolution of symptoms, clearance, or two negative PCRs was present in recovered Cohort 3 donors.

This rearrangement joins TRBV5-1 to TRBJ1-2; tentatively, D is TRBD1 (5 bases). The receptor was isolated from a woman aged 25 to 39 who had recovered from COVID-19. The sequencing sample was made of PBMCs or T cells enriched from blood (not recorded which). CDR3 amino acids: CASSLVGEANYGYTF. CDR3 bases: TGCGCCAGCAGCTTGGTAGGGGAAGCTAACTATGGCTACACCTTC.